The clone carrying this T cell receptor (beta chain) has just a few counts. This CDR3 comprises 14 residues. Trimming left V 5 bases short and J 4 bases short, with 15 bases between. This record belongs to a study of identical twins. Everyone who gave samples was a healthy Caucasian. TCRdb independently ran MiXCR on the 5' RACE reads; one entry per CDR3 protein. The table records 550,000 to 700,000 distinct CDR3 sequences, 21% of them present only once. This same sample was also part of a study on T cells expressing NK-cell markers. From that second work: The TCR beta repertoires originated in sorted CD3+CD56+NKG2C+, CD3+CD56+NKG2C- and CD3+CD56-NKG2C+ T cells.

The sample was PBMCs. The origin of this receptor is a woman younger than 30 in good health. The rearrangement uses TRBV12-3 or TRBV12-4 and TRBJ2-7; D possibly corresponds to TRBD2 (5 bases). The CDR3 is CASSQVLGAYEQYF. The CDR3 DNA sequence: TGTGCCAGCAGTCAGGTCCTGGGAGCGTACGAGCAGTACTTC.